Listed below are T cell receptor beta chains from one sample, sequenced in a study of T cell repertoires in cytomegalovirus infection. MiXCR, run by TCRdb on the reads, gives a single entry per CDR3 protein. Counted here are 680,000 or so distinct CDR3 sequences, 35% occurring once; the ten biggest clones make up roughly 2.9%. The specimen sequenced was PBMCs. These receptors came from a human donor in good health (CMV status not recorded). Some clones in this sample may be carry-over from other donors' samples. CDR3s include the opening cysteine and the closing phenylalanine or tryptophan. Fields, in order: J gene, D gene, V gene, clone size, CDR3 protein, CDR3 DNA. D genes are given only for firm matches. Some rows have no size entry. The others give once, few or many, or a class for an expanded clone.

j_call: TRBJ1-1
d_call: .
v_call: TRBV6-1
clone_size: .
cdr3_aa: CASSENPEGNTEAFF
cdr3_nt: TGTGCCAGCAGTGAAAATCCAGAAGGAAACACTGAAGCTTTCTTT

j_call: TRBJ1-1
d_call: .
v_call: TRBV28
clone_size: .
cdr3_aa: CASSLEVITEAFF
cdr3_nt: TGTGCCAGCAGTTTAGAAGTGATCACTGAAGCTTTCTTT

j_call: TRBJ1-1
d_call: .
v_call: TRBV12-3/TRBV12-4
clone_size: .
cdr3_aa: CASGLMSSVNTEAFF
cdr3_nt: TGTGCCAGCGGTTTAATGTCGAGCGTGAACACTGAAGCTTTCTTT

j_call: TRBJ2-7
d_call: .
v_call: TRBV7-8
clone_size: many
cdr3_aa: CASSLISYEQYF
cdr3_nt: TGTGCCAGCAGCTTAATAAGCTACGAGCAGTACTTC

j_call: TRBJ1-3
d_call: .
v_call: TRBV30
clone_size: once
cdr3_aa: CARTRGGGNSIYF
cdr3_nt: TGTGCCAGGACCAGGGGAGGTGGAAACTCCATATATTTT

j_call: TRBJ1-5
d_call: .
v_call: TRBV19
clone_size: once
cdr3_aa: CASAPTGTGMVQPQHF
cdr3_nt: TGTGCCAGTGCCCCGACAGGTACCGGTATGGTTCAGCCCCAGCATTTT

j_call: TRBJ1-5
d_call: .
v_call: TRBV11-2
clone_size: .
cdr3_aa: CASSLEQNQPQHF
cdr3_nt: TGTGCCAGCAGCTTAGAACAGAATCAGCCCCAGCATTTT

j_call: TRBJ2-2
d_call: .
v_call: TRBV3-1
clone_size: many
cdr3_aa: CASSPIRGSGELFF
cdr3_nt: TGTGCCAGCAGTCCTATACGGGGGAGCGGGGAGCTGTTTTTT

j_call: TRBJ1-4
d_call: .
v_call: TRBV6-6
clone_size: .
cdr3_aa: CASLGGIEKLFF
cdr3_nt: TGTGCCAGCCTTGGGGGGATCGAAAAACTGTTTTTT

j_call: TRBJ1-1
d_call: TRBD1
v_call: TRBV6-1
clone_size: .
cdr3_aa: CASRRPDRNPSPTEDFF
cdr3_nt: TGTGCCAGCAGAAGACCGGACAGGAATCCTAGTCCAACTGAAGATTTCTTT

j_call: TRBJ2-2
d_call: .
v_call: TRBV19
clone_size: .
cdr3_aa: CASNVVAPNTGELFF
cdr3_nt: TGTGCCAGTAATGTGGTGGCCCCGAACACCGGGGAGCTGTTTTTT

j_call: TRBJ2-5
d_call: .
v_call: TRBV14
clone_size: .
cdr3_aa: CASSPRLVGPQETQYF
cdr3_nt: TGTGCCAGCAGCCCTCGCCTCGTAGGACCCCAAGAGACCCAGTACTTC

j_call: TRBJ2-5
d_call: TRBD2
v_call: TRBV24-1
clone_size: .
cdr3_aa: CATGGRGPEKPQYF
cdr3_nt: TGTGCCACCGGCGGGAGAGGACCCGAGAAGCCCCAGTACTTC

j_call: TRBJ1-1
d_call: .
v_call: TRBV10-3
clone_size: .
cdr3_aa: CAISGNGRNTEAFF
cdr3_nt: TGTGCCATCAGTGGGAACGGTAGGAACACTGAAGCTTTCTTT

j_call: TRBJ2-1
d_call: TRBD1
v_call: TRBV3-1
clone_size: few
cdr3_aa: CASSPPGQGADNEQFF
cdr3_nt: TGTGCCAGCAGCCCCCCAGGGCAGGGGGCCGACAATGAGCAGTTCTTC

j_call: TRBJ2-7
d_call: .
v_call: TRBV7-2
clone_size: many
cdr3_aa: CASSDSPGYEQYF
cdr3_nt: TGTGCCAGCAGCGACTCTCCCGGGTACGAGCAGTACTTC

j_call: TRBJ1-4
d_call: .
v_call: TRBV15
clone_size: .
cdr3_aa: CATSRLSRDEKLFF
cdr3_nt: TGTGCCACCAGCAGACTCAGTCGAGATGAAAAACTGTTTTTT

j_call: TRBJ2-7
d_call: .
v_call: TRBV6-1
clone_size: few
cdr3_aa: CASSRRGQPKEGYEQYF
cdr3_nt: TGTGCCAGCAGCAGACGGGGACAGCCCAAGGAGGGATACGAGCAGTACTTC

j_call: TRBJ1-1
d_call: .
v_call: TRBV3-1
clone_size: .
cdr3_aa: CASSVLGLAENTEAFF
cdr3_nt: TGTGCCAGCAGCGTTCTAGGGCTAGCGGAGAACACTGAAGCTTTCTTT

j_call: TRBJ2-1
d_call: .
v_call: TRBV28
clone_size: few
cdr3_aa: CASSLSYRLTAKAYNEQFF
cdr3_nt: TGTGCCAGCAGTTTATCGTACAGGTTGACAGCGAAAGCTTACAATGAGCAGTTCTTC

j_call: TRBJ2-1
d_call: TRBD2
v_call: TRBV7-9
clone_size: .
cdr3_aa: CASGGLAGGPSEQFF
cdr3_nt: TGTGCCAGCGGCGGACTAGCGGGAGGGCCCAGTGAGCAGTTCTTC

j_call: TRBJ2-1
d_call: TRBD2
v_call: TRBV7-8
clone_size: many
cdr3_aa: CASSLLAGDSYNEQFF
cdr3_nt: TGTGCCAGCAGCTTACTAGCGGGGGATAGCTACAATGAGCAGTTCTTC

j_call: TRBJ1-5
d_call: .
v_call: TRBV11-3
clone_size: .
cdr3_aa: CASSLPGRAGVQPQHF
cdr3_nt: TGTGCCAGCAGCTTACCCGGCAGGGCCGGGGTTCAGCCCCAGCATTTT

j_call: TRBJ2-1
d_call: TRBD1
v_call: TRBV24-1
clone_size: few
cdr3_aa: CATSDHRDRDIRWGQFF
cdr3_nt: TGTGCCACCAGTGACCACCGGGACAGGGACATCCGTTGGGGGCAGTTCTTC

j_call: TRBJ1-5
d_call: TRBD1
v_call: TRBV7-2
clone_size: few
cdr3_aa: CASSLLDREDQPQHF
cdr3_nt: TGTGCCAGCAGCCTATTGGACAGGGAAGATCAGCCCCAGCATTTT

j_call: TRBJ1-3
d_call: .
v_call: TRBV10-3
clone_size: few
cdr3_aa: CAISREQGPGNTIYF
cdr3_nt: TGTGCCATCAGTAGGGAACAGGGCCCTGGAAACACCATATATTTT

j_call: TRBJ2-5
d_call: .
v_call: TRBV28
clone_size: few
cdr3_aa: CASSAPGLAETQYF
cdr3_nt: TGTGCCAGCAGTGCGCCGGGCCTGGCGGAGACCCAGTACTTC

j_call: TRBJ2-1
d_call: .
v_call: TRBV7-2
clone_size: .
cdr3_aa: CASSLGRFLGASNYNEQFF
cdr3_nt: TGTGCCAGCAGCTTAGGTCGGTTCCTGGGGGCCTCAAATTACAATGAGCAGTTCTTC

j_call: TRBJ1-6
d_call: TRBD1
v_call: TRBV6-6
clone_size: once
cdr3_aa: CASSYSGQNNSPLHF
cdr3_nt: TGTGCCAGCAGTTACTCGGGACAGAATAATTCACCCCTCCACTTT

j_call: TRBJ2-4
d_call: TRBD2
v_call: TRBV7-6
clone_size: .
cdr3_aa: CASSRLARGGNIQYF
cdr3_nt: TGTGCCAGCAGCCGACTCGCGCGCGGGGGAAACATTCAGTACTTC

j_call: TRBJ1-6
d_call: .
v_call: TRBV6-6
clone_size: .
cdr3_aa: CASSRLIYNSPLHF
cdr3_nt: TGTGCCAGCAGCAGACTGATATATAATTCACCCCTCCACTTT

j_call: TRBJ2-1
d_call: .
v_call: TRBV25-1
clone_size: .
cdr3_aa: CASRSWASYNEQFF
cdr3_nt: TGTGCCAGCCGGAGCTGGGCCTCCTACAATGAGCAGTTCTTC

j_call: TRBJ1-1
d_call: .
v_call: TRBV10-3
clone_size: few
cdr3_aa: CAIAESRGEPEAFF
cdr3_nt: TGTGCCATCGCCGAAAGTCGGGGTGAGCCTGAAGCTTTCTTT

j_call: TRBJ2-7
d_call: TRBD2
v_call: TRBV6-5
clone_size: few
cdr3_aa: CASSYRPGGYEQYF
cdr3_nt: TGTGCCAGCAGTTACCGCCCGGGGGGGTACGAGCAGTACTTC

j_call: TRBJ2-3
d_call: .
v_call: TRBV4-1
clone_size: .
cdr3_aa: CASSPSGREHTQYF
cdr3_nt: TGCGCCAGCAGCCCTTCGGGACGGGAACATACGCAGTATTTT

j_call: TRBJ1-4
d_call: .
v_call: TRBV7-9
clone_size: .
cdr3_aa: CASSLRRGGKANEKLFF
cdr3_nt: TGTGCCAGCAGCTTACGAAGGGGCGGGAAAGCTAATGAAAAACTGTTTTTT